Listed below are T cell receptor beta chains from one sample, sequenced in a study of cytomegalovirus exposure and HLA in healthy donors. Libraries were prepared by immunoSEQ multiplex PCR; TCRdb keeps only in-frame clonotypes and omits some of them. In the table there are 150,000 or so clones, about 74% of which are singletons. Sequencing used PBMCs. Receptors were obtained from a man younger than 35 in good health and CMV-seropositive. CDR3s include the opening cysteine and the closing phenylalanine or tryptophan.

j_call v_call cdr3_aa
TRBJ1-1 TRBV5-5 CASSLGPGYEAFF
TRBJ1-6 TRBV5-5 CASSYRVESYNSPLHF
TRBJ2-6 TRBV18 CASSPRTGPGANVLTF
TRBJ2-2 TRBV4-1 CASSQAGSGTGELFF
TRBJ2-7 TRBV19 CASTDRAYEQYF
TRBJ1-2 TRBV19 CASTGDEDGYTF
TRBJ1-1 TRBV28 CASSPPPYRSTEAFF
TRBJ1-1 TRBV6-6 CASSAISPPEAFF
TRBJ2-3 TRBV28 CASSLLSTDTQYF
TRBJ2-1 TRBV9 CASSVKGLAAQQFF
TRBJ2-7 TRBV5-4 CASSLGGQASSYEQYF
TRBJ1-2 TRBV2 CASSENTGDYYGYTF
TRBJ2-2 TRBV6-1 CASGSTNTGELFF
TRBJ1-2 TRBV4-3 CASSQAGLGYTF
TRBJ2-7 TRBV28 CASVGRGSRYEQYF
TRBJ1-4 TRBV5-8 CASSFPGQGGEKLFF
TRBJ1-1 TRBV19 CASRRDRGNTEAFF
TRBJ2-1 TRBV28 CASSPSRQAGVNNEQFF
TRBJ2-3 TRBV5-5 CASSLLPGQGTDTQYF
TRBJ2-7 TRBV7-2 CASSPVGGGYEQYF
TRBJ1-1 TRBV19 CASKQTRDTEAFF
TRBJ1-1 TRBV10-1 CASSESSTGNTEAFF
TRBJ2-5 TRBV19 CASSIVTSGQETQYF
TRBJ2-1 TRBV13 CASSPRTSGRFYNEQFF
TRBJ2-1 TRBV7-2 CASSLDPRDSKFF
TRBJ2-7 TRBV19 CASSYDGQGYEQYF
TRBJ1-5 TRBV2 CASSEARGGGQPQHF
TRBJ2-1 TRBV6-5 CASSYSRLAGVYEQFF
TRBJ1-1 TRBV5-1 CASSLVGRGTEAFF
TRBJ2-7 TRBV13 CASSLGESEQYF
TRBJ1-1 TRBV7-2 CASSFRGEYTEAFF
TRBJ1-5 TRBV6-5 CASSYYLGDQPQHF
TRBJ1-1 TRBV10-2 CASGGTGNTEAFF
TRBJ1-2 TRBV18 CASSPYLGSGMDGYTF
TRBJ1-2 TRBV6-6 CASSTLGGSGYGYTF
TRBJ1-2 TRBV5-6 CASSSYHGRASGYTF
TRBJ2-7 TRBV7-9 CASRRDSTYEQYF
TRBJ1-2 TRBV19 CASSIGAPEDREYGYTF
TRBJ2-1 TRBV5-1 CASSIDPGQGEQFF